The next 5 T cell receptor beta chains were all read from a single sample in a study of vaccination effects on CD4 cells after COVID-19. Isolating CD4+ T cells followed about 11 days of culture. SARS-CoV-2 infection was confirmed by PCR in the person between March and December 2020. The participants, recipients of two vaccine doses, got either BNT162b2 or mRNA-1273. Sequencing was performed with immunoSEQ multiplex PCR; in TCRdb, only in-frame clones are kept and a portion is missing. Of roughly 35,000 clones listed, roughly four fifths were seen once; the top ten hold around 6.6%. For these TCRs, the target antigens are not known. The sample here was CD4+ T cells from PBMCs cultured without peptide, taken after COVID-19 vaccination. Receptors were obtained from a human donor who had a prior SARS-CoV-2 infection.

This clone appeared a few times. This chain uses TRBV7-2 with TRBJ2-3, with D perhaps TRBD1 (6 bases). Germline lookup yields CDR1 SGHTA and CDR2 FQGNSA. The CDR3 is made up of 13 amino acids. V was shortened by 5 bases and J by 6 bases, with 12 bases between the two germline ends. In DNA form, the CDR3 reads TGTGCCAGCAGCGCTACAGGGTGGGATACGCAGTATTTT. It specifies CASSATGWDTQYF.

The J gene is TRBJ2-3, the V gene TRBV5-1, with 8 bases identical to TRBD1. Germline assignment: CDR1 SGHRS and CDR2 YFSETQ. J lost 5 bases, V lost 4 bases, and 6 bases had no gene match. This CDR3 is built from 14 residues. CDR3 loop: CASSPQGAGDTQYF. CDR3 nucleotide sequence: TGCGCCAGCAGCCCGCAGGGGGCCGGAGATACGCAGTATTTT.

The rearrangement joins TRBV6-5 to TRBJ1-2, with a tentative D call TRBD1 (6 bases). The CDR3 length is 16 residues. The V end was cut by 0 bases, the J end by 0 bases, with 11 bases between. The germline CDR1 and CDR2 sequences are MNHEY and SVGAGI. The CDR3 nucleotides read TGTGCCAGCAGTTACTCGCGACAGGTCGCTAACTATGGCTACACCTTC. This encodes CASSYSRQVANYGYTF.

This chain joins TRBV2 and TRBJ2-1; TRBD1 is a possible D gene (5 bases). This CDR3 comprises 13 residues. From germline, CDR1 is SNHLY and CDR2 FYNNEI. V was cut by 8 bases and J by 6 bases, with 14 bases left in between. The CDR3 loop is CASDESRGNEQFF. The CDR3 nucleotides are TGTGCCAGCGACGAGAGTAGGGGCAATGAGCAGTTCTTC.

J is TRBJ1-1 and V is TRBV29-1, with TRBD1 as a possible D gene (5 bases). Germline V gene lookup returns CDR1 SQVTM and CDR2 ANQGSEA. This CDR3 comprises 12 residues. V was pared by 4 bases and J by 1 base, with 7 bases between. The CDR3 loop is CSVGGGNTEAFF. CDR3 bases: TGCAGCGTTGGGGGGGGGAACACTGAAGCTTTCTTT. The full variable domain, in which reference TRBV29-1 and TRBJ1-1 provide the parts outside the CDR3, is SAVISQKPSRDICQRGTSLTIQCQVDSQVTMMFWYRQQPGQSLTLIATANQGSEATYESGFVIDKFPISRPNLTFSTLTVSNMSPEDSSIYLCSVGGGNTEAFFGQGTRLTVV.